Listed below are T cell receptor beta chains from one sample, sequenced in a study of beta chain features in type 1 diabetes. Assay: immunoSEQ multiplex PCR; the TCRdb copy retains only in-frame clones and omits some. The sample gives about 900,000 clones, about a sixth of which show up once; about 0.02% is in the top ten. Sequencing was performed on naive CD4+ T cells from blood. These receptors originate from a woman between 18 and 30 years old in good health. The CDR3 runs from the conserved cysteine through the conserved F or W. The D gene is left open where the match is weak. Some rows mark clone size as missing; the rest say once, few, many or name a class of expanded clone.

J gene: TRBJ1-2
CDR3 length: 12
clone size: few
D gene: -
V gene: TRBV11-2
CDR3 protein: CASRSGHGLYTF
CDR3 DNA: TGTGCCAGCAGATCCGGTCACGGCTTATACACCTTC

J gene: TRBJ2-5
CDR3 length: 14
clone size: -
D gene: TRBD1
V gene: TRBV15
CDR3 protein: CATSPDRVRETQYF
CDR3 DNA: TGTGCCACCAGCCCAGACAGGGTTCGAGAGACCCAGTACTTC

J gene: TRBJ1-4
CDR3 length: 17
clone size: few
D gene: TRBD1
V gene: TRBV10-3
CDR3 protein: CASCPGQGASTNEKLFF
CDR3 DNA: TGTGCCAGCTGCCCGGGACAGGGGGCTTCAACTAATGAAAAACTGTTTTTT

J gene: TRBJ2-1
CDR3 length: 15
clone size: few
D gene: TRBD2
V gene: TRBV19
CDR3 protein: CASSNPGLASNEQFF
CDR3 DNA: TGTGCCAGTAGTAACCCCGGACTAGCGTCCAATGAGCAGTTCTTC

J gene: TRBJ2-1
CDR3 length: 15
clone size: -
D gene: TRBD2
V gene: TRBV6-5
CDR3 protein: CASSPRLAGGYEQFF
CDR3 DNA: TGTGCCAGCAGTCCGAGACTAGCGGGAGGCTATGAGCAGTTCTTC

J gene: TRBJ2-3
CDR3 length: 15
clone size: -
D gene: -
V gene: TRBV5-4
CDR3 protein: CASSLGRLSPDTQYF
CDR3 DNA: TGTGCCAGCAGCTTGGGCCGCCTGTCACCAGATACGCAGTATTTT

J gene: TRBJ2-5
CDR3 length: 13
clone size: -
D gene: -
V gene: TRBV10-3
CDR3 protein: CAISEGGRETQYF
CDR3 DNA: TGTGCCATCAGTGAAGGGGGTCGCGAGACCCAGTACTTC

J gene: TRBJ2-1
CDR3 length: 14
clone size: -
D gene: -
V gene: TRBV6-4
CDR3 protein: CASSEQTFSGEQFF
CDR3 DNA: TGTGCCAGCAGTGAACAGACCTTCTCGGGTGAGCAGTTCTTC

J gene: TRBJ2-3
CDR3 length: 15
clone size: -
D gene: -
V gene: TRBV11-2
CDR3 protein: CASSLAPARTDTQYF
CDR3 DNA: TGTGCCAGCAGCTTAGCCCCGGCCCGGACGGATACGCAGTATTTT

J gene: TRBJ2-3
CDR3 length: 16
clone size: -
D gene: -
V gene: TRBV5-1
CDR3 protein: CASSLWTRQGTDTQYF
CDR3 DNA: TGCGCCAGCAGCTTATGGACGCGACAGGGCACAGATACGCAGTATTTT

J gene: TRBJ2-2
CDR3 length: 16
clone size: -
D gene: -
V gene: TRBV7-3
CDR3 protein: CASSPQGGPGAGELFF
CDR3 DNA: TGTGCCAGCAGCCCACAAGGGGGGCCAGGGGCCGGGGAGCTGTTTTTT

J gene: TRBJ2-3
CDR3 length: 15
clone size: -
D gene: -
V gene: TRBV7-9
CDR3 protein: CASSLERVQTDTQYF
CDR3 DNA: TGTGCCAGCAGCTTAGAAAGGGTGCAGACAGATACGCAGTATTTT

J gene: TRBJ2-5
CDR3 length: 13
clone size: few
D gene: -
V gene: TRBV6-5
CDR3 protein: CASSYSSQETQYF
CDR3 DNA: TGTGCCAGCAGTTACTCGAGCCAAGAGACCCAGTACTTC

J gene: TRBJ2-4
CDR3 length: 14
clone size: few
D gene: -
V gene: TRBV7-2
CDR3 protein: CASSLSLAKNIQYF
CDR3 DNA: TGTGCCAGCAGCTTATCGTTGGCCAAAAACATTCAGTACTTC

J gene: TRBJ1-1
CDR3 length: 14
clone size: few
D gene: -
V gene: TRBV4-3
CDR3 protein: CASSQGRMNTEAFF
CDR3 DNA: TGCGCCAGCAGCCAAGGACGGATGAACACTGAAGCTTTCTTT

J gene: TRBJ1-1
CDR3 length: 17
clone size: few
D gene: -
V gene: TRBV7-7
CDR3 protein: CASSLLCLVGLNTEAFF
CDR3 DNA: TGTGCTAGCAGCTTATTATGCCTGGTTGGTCTGAACACTGAAGCTTTCTTT

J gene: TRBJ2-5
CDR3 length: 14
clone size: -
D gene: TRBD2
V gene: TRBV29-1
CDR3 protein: CSVEVPSGQETQYF
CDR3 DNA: TGCAGCGTCGAGGTCCCTAGCGGACAAGAGACCCAGTACTTC

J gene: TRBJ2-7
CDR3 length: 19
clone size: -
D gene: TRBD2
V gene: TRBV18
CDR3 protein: CASSPRLAGGRGESYEQYF
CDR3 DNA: TGTGCCAGCTCACCGCGACTAGCGGGAGGGCGGGGGGAGTCCTACGAGCAGTACTTC

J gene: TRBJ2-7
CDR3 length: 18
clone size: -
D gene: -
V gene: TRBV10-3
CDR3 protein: CAISTPRQQGKSSYEQYF
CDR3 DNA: TGTGCCATCAGTACCCCCCGCCAGCAGGGGAAGAGCTCCTACGAGCAGTACTTC

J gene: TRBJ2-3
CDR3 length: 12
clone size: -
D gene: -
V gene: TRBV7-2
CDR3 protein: CASSSLFFTQYF
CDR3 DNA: TGTGCCAGCAGCTCGTTGTTCTTTACGCAGTATTTT

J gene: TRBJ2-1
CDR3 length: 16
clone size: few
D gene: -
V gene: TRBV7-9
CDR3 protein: CASSPGRMGSYNEQFF
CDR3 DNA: TGTGCCAGCAGCCCGGGCAGGATGGGCTCCTACAATGAGCAGTTCTTC

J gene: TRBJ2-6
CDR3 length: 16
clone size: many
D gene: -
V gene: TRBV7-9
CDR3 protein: CASSQIRGSGANVLTF
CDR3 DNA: TGTGCCAGCAGCCAGATCAGGGGATCTGGGGCCAACGTCCTGACTTTC

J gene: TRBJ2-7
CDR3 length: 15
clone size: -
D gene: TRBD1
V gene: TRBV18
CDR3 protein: CASSPKTGASYEQYF
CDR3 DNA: TGTGCCAGCTCACCCAAGACAGGGGCCTCCTACGAGCAGTACTTC

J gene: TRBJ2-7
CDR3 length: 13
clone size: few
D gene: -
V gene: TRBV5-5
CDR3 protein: CASRLGQPAREYF
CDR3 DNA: TGTGCCAGCAGGTTGGGCCAGCCTGCCCGCGAGTACTTC

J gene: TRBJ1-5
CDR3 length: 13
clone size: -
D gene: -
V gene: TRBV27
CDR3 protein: CASSLLVNQPQHF
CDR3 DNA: TGTGCCAGCAGTCTATTGGTCAATCAGCCCCAGCATTTT

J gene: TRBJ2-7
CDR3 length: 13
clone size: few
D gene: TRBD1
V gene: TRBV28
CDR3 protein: CASSTGQGLEQYF
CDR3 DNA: TGTGCCAGCAGTACGGGACAGGGGCTCGAGCAGTACTTC

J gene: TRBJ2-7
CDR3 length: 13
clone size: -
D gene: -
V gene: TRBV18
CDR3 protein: CASSPRSSNEQYF
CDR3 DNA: TGTGCCAGCTCACCTCGGAGTAGTAACGAGCAGTACTTC

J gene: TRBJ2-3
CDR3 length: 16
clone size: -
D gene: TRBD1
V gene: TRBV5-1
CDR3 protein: CASSLAGTASTDTQYF
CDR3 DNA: TGCGCCAGCAGCTTGGCCGGGACAGCTAGCACAGATACGCAGTATTTT

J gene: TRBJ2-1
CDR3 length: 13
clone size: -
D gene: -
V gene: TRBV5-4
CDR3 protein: CASSLVGINEQFF
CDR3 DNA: TGTGCCAGCAGCTTGGTGGGTATCAATGAGCAGTTCTTC

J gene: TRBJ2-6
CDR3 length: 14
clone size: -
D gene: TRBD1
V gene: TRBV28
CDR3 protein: CASSRGQGLMFLTF
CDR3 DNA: TGTGCCAGCAGTCGAGGACAGGGTCTCATGTTCCTGACTTTC

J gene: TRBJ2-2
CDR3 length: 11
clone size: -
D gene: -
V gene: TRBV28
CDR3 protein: CASRHTGELFF
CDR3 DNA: TGTGCCAGCAGACATACCGGGGAGCTGTTTTTT

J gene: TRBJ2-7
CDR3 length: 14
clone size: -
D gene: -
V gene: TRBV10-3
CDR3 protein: CAISVGGSSYEQYF
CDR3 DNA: TGTGCCATCAGTGTAGGGGGAAGCTCCTACGAGCAGTACTTC

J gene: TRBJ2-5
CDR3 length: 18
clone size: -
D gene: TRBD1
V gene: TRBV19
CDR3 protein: CASSIRAHRTGFQETQYF
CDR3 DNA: TGTGCCAGTAGTATTAGGGCCCACCGGACAGGGTTCCAAGAGACCCAGTACTTC

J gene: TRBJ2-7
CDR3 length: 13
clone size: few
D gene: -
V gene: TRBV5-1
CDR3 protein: CASSPRDNYEQYF
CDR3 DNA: TGCGCCAGCAGCCCCCGGGACAACTACGAGCAGTACTTC

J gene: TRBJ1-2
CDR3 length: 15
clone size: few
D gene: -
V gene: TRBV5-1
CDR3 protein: CASSLEGATLYGYTF
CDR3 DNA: TGCGCCAGCAGCTTGGAGGGCGCCACCCTCTATGGCTACACCTTC

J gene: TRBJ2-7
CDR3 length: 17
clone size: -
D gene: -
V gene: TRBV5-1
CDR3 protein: CASSVAPRRVLSYEQYF
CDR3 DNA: TGCGCCAGCAGCGTAGCCCCGCGTCGGGTTTTATCCTACGAGCAGTACTTC

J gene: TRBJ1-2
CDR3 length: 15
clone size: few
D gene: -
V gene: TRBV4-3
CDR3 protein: CASSQDRGRAGGYTF
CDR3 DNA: TGCGCCAGCAGCCAAGATCGGGGCAGGGCGGGTGGCTACACCTTC

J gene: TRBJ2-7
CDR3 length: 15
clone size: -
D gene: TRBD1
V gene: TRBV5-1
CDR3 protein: CASSLDPGQGLEQYF
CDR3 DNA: TGCGCCAGCAGCTTGGATCCGGGACAGGGGCTCGAGCAGTACTTC

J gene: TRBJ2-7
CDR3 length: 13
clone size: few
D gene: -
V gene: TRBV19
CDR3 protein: CASSMGPVYEQYF
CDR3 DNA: TGTGCCAGTAGTATGGGCCCGGTTTACGAGCAGTACTTC

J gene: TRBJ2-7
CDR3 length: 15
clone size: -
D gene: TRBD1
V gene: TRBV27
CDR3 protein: CASSSRTGSSYEQYF
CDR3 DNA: TGTGCCAGCAGTTCGAGGACAGGCAGCTCCTACGAGCAGTACTTC

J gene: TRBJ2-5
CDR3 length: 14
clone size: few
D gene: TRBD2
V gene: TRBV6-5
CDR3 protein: CASSRLAPRETQYF
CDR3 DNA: TGTGCCAGCAGTAGACTAGCGCCACGAGAGACCCAGTACTTC

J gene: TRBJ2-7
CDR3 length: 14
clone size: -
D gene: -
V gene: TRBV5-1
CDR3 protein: CASNPGGIGYEQYF
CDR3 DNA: TGCGCCAGCAATCCCGGCGGGATAGGCTACGAGCAGTACTTC